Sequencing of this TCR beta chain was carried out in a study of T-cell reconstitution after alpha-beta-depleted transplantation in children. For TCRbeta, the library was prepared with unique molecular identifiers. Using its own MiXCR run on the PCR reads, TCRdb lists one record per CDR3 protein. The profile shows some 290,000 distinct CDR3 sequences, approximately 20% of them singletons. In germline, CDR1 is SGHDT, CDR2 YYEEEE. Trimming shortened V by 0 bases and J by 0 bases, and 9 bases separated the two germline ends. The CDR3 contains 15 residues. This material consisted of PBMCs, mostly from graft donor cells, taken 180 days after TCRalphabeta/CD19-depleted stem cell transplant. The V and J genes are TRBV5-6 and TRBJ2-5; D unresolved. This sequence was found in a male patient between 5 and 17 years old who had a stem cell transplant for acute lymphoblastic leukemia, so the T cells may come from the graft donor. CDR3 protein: CASSLGPLYQETQYF. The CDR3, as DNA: TGTGCCAGCAGCTTGGGACCGTTGTACCAAGAGACCCAGTACTTC.